This note documents a single T cell receptor (beta chain) sequence. The antigen remains unidentified. A read error is possible here, since a much larger clone lies one base away. This record comes from a study of breast tumors, draining lymph nodes, adjacent tissues. Germline loops: CDR1 DFQATT, CDR2 SNEGSKA (reference sequence). This CDR3 has 11 residues. TCRdb independently ran MiXCR on the multiplex PCR reads; one entry per CDR3 protein. Of over 150,000 distinct CDR3 sequences in the sample, over 25% were seen once. Overall study findings and caveats: Tumor repertoires ranked between lymph nodes and nontumor tissue in diversity, with V and J gene preferences. Luminal-like breast cancer showed significantly greater tumor-nontumor repertoire similarity than basal-like breast cancer did. Tumor T cell lymph node origin was a supported hypothesis, not proven. The data were judged consistent with most tumor T cells coming from lymph node and expanding in tumor.

Breast cancer patients provided tissue from their axillary draining lymph nodes. The source of this sequence is a female donor with breast cancer. Some clones in this sample may be carry-over from other donors' samples. V and J are TRBV20-1 and TRBJ2-7; perhaps D is TRBD1 or TRBD2 (5 bases each). The sample consisted of axillary lymph node tissue. DNA for the CDR3: TGCAGTGCCAAATCAGGGTGGGAGCAGTCCTTC. It is translated as CSAKSGWEQSF.